This T cell receptor beta chain was found in a study of blood T cell repertoires in COVID-19. Study in general: Samples came from the United States, Italy and Spain, spanning acute and convalescent COVID-19. T cells, B-cell-depleted T cells, or PBMCs supplied cDNA or gDNA.

As handled by the study authors: By means of reference gene primer amplification, nucleated cell counts were estimated. Assay used: immunoSEQ multiplex PCR; TCRdb lists only in-frame clones, some missing. That table gives V, J and clone size, and the DNA gave D and trimming. This table has about half a million clones, 89% appearing once. CDR1 is SGDLS and CDR2 is YYNGEE in the germline V gene. The CDR3 is 15 residues long. Trimming removed 0 bases from V and 2 bases from J, with 9 bases in between. Seattle enrolled patients during active infection and tracked them longitudinally. Source material: peripheral blood. This TCR was sampled from a man aged 18-30 years with COVID-19, enrolled during active disease. The chain employs TRBV9 and TRBJ2-1; the D is unclear. The CDR3 DNA reads as TGTGCCAGCAGCGTAGGAACCAGTGCCTACAATGAGCAGTTCTTC. This translates into CASSVGTSAYNEQFF. Using reference TRBV9 and TRBJ2-1 for the parts outside the CDR3, the full variable domain is DSGVTQTPKHLITATGQRVTLRCSPRSGDLSVYWYQQSLDQGLQFLIQYYNGEERAKGNILERFSAQQFPDLHSELNLSSLELGDSALYFCASSVGTSAYNEQFFGPGTRLTVL.